The TCR beta chain described here comes from a study of blood T cell repertoires in COVID-19. Background on the study: Sites across the United States, Italy and Spain contributed samples from acute and convalescent COVID-19. T cells, B-cell-depleted T cells, or PBMCs provided the cDNA or gDNA that served as material.

Original processing methods: Amplification with reference gene primers provided the estimates of nucleated cell counts. TCRdb's copy holds only in-frame clones and misses some; the assay was immunoSEQ multiplex PCR. From that table come the V and J calls and clone size; the DNA was used to work out D and trimming. The table lists about 73,000 clones, around 83% of them singletons. Looked up from germline, CDR1 is ENHRY and CDR2 is SYGVKD. The CDR3 is made up of 12 amino acids. This TCR came from a woman between 55 and 75 years old with acute or convalescent COVID-19. The J gene is TRBJ1-1, the V gene TRBV10-3; the D is unclear. Sequenced sample: peripheral blood. The CDR3 DNA sequence: TGTGTTTCGCGGGAGGTGAACACTGAAGCTTTCTTT. Its translation: CVSREVNTEAFF.